This TCR beta chain was retrieved from a study of vaccination and CD4 T cells after COVID-19. At the Johns Hopkins FTIC core, DNA taken from cultured CD4+ T cells was sequenced by way of the Oncomine TCR Beta short-read assay. TCRdb re-called the PCR reads with MiXCR, one entry per CDR3 protein. The profile shows tens of thousands of distinct CDR3 sequences, less than 65% of them singletons. V was shortened by 6 bases and J by 8 bases, with 17 bases between the two germline ends. The CDR3 extends over 14 amino acids. Treatment defined: roughly ten-day PBMC culture with coronavirus spike peptide pools or control peptides (ViraFEST assay). Study-level results: Convalescent patients saw a median around 83% of their reactive clones show up only after vaccination.

About this clonotype: The target antigen is unknown.

This material consisted of CD4+ T cells from blood, cultured in vitro, taken after SARS-CoV-2 vaccination. The gene calls are TRBV12-3 or TRBV12-4 and TRBJ1-3, with a weak D call TRBD1 (6 bases). The receptor was isolated from a human donor who received a COVID-19 vaccine. The CDR3 loop is CASSRDNGGDTIYF. DNA for the CDR3: TGTGCCAGCAGCAGGGACAACGGAGGGGACACCATATATTTT.